This record covers a single TCR beta chain. Antigen specificity is unknown. The data are from a study of T cell clones after liver transplantation. The overall study: TCRbeta sequencing after a pre-transplant mixed lymphocyte reaction identified graft-donor-reactive clones, later tracked in post-transplant blood. Study results and caveats: Circulating graft-donor-reactive CD4 TCRbeta sequences fell significantly post-transplant in 5 of 8 subjects.

Trimming stripped 4 bases from V and 5 bases from J, with 11 bases between. The CDR3 length is 13 residues. Germline V CDR1 and CDR2: SGHRS, YFSETQ. TCRdb's copy holds only in-frame clones and misses some; the assay was immunoSEQ multiplex PCR. Of 68,000 or so clones in the sample, around 93% were seen once. The sample in question was CD4+ T cells from blood, obtained around 25 months after liver transplant. This TCR derives from a human patient who received a liver transplant. Some T cells could come from the graft donor. The chain joins TRBV5-1 to TRBJ2-3, with a tentative D call TRBD1 (6 bases). In nucleotides, the CDR3 is TGCGCCAGCAGCACCGGACAGAAAGATACGCAGTATTTT. Residues: CASSTGQKDTQYF.